Sequencing of this TCR beta chain was carried out in a study of cytomegalovirus exposure and HLA in healthy donors (dated by TCRdb to about 2017). In the study overall: An earlier analysis of several hundred of the donors reported under 300 Gb of sequence data and 95 million to 140 million unique TCR beta sequences obtained from roughly 180 million T cells. An early release that covered about 600 HLA-typed donors contained 300 to 350 gigabases of sequencing data and about 84 million unique TCR sequences. Of the roughly 400 genotyped donors, over 70% fell in the genetic ancestry cluster associated with self-reported Caucasian donors. The study was designed to test whether signatures of past pathogen exposure could be identified by cataloging public T cell receptors. Using immunosequencing, the study profiled T cell repertoires from fewer than 850 subjects and related those repertoires to cytomegalovirus serostatus. Besides the first cohort of about 730 subjects, a separate validation cohort made up of roughly 120 different subjects was used. To predict cytomegalovirus infection status, the study brought together high-throughput TCR immunosequencing, statistical association of individual TCRs with disease status, and machine learning. In a later analysis, previously published TCR beta repertoires from more than 500 donors were re-analyzed and high-resolution HLA genotyping was added so that TCR occurrence patterns could be studied. Rather than using new phenotypic data, the later analysis identified candidate immune exposures from TCR beta sequences and from how often those sequences occurred across donors. An earlier analysis of approximately 500 of the donors applied high-throughput TCR beta sequencing to assess whether each TCR beta V gene segment acted as functional or pseudogenic. Alongside the repertoire data, information on donor age, sex, ethnicity and CMV serostatus was compiled. A later genetic analysis took genome-wide SNP genotypes for about 65% of the 666 donors and used that subset as a discovery cohort. All discovery cohort repertoires had been generated on a single sequencing platform. HLA typing covered class I and class II loci at four-digit resolution. Typing coverage differed by locus: A, B, C, DRB1 and DQB1 were typed in roughly 620-630 donors, DQA1 in about 500, DPA1 in 606, and DPB1 in just under 490. About 5 DR-DQ haplotypes were handled as single units for association and clustering, since linkage in the cohort was strong. Among 398 genotyped donors of the cohort, an average of around 240,000 unique TCR beta nucleotide sequences was sequenced per donor, of which about 19% were non-productive. Beyond this particular receptor, the publication reports: Because counts were too low, under 20 rarely observed V segments, including chromosome 9 orphons, were left out of the earlier analysis of 587 of the donors. Broadly in line with IMGT annotations, most TCR beta V segments showed up in productive rearrangements about 87% or about 30% of the time in an earlier analysis of approximately 600 of the donors. A cluster of highly shared sequence variants was judged likely to represent a technical artifact of the sequencing pipeline. Sequencing depth was assumed to be roughly uniform across donors in the presence/absence analyses, though that assumption may not hold. Strong co-occurrence of HLA alleles, especially DR and DQ, made assigning TCR associations to individual alleles difficult. Some IMGT-functional V segments, including TRBV6-2 and TRBV6-3, could not be told apart with the 87-base-pair reads, so those segments were excluded. Across donors, most TCR sequences were observed very rarely, whereas some public TCRs were present in many individuals. Only TCR beta chains were sequenced in this cohort, and the absence of alpha or paired-chain data limited detectable features. The authors suggested that the approach could potentially be generalized to other disease states and immunological phenotypes. A further reported finding was that TCR beta sequences accurately predicted the HLA-A and HLA-B alleles for most subjects in the first cohort. Linkage disequilibrium might explain the correlated functional status among segregating V segments, but an unknown experimental factor could not be ruled out. V-gene and J-gene trimming of TCR beta chains was associated with a missense DCLRE1C variant in a later genetic analysis, and the association was replicated in an independent cohort. CMV serostatus was the only immune exposure information available for the cohort. A later genetic analysis reported fewer N-insertions in productive TCRs among donors in an Asian-associated ancestry cluster than the roughly 620-donor mean. In vitro tests confirmed that three of the cytomegalovirus-associated TCR beta chains recognize cytomegalovirus antigens. A later analysis reported that several top co-occurrence clusters appeared linked to parvovirus B19, influenza, CMV and Epstein-Barr virus. Because some donors lacked HLA typing at each locus, the association tests relied only on the typed subset. The study listed 164 TCR beta chains as associated with cytomegalovirus. The classifier was reported to diagnose cytomegalovirus status with high specificity and sensitivity in both the original and validation cohorts. In a later analysis, most CMV-associated TCR beta chains were found to appear HLA-restricted, with HLA associations seemingly driven largely by CMV exposure. Specific HLA alleles were associated with some 15,000 TCR beta sequences at a false discovery rate of 0.05 in a later analysis. In a later analysis, HLA-associated TCR beta chains were found to be more clonally expanded and to have lower generation probabilities than equally common non-associated chains. In a later analysis, TCR association rates were found to vary across HLA loci, with the most associated TCRs seen for DRB1 alleles and the fewest for HLA-C alleles.

The library relied on the immunoSEQ multiplex PCR assay. The multiplex PCR relied on a mix of 60 forward primers for TCR Vbeta segments and 13 reverse primers for TCR Jbeta segments. The CDR3 region of rearranged TCR beta genes was amplified from genomic DNA by a multiplex PCR assay. The Illumina HiSeq System was used to sequence the amplified TCR beta libraries as 87-base-pair reads. Under the source paper's analysis protocol: Across the 500 to 750 repertoires, a later analysis counted some 81 million unique TCR beta chains, roughly 11 million of which were shared by at least two donors. Raw reads were error-corrected and collapsed into unique sequences by a nearest-neighbor algorithm in which closely related sequences were merged to remove PCR and sequencing errors. CDR3 sequences were aligned to IMGT reference sequences to assign V, D and J gene segments. Each retained sequence needed at least a six-nucleotide match to both a V gene segment and a J gene segment. A rearrangement was called productive if the CDR3 had no stop codons and remained in frame with V and J, and every other rearrangement was called non-productive. CDR3 was defined by IMGT convention, running from the second conserved V-encoded cysteine to the conserved J-encoded phenylalanine. In an earlier analysis of 550 to 650 of the donors, sequences lacking an unambiguous match to a single V gene segment were excluded. An earlier analysis of a few hundred of the donors called V segments functional above 56.7% productive rearrangements and segregating when the between-donor standard deviation exceeded 5%. To diagnose cytomegalovirus status from the catalog of TCR beta chain sequences, a statistical classification framework was built. In a later analysis, V and J genes were assigned by comparing TCR nucleotide sequences against IMGT/GENE-DB human TR gene sequences. The TCRdist pipeline was used in a later analysis to assign CDR3 sequences and most-parsimonious VDJ recombination scenarios. In a later analysis, every TCR beta chain was defined by the combination of its CDR3 amino acid sequence and its V-gene family, and reads without a unique V-gene family were dropped. To address suspected cross-contamination and a sequencing artifact, a later analysis removed over 500 highly shared, low-generation-probability nucleotide sequences. For each public chain, a later analysis derived a clonal expansion index from normalized ranks of inferred template counts within each repertoire. In a later analysis, generation probabilities were computed using a VDJ recombination model fitted to out-of-frame rearrangements, and the results were checked against IGoR. A later analysis scored TCR-TCR, TCR-HLA and TCR-CMV co-occurrence with hypergeometric tests, applying a repertoire-size bias correction to TCR pairs. False discovery rates were estimated in a later analysis by permuting HLA or CMV assignments 20 times. In a later analysis, co-occurring TCRs were grouped with DBSCAN, and TCRdist sequence similarity was added when clustering was performed within HLA-allele-positive subsets. Repertoires with fewer than 30,000 or more than 120,000 public chains, plus five repertoires with anomalous nucleotide sharing, were excluded from co-occurrence clustering. The source is immuneACCESS, and TCRdb retained only in-frame sequences with V and J called. Part of the clones is not carried over; for the studies checked, unresolved V genes explain less than half of this, and the remainder is unexplained. V, J and clone size are those of that table, while D and trimming were read from the DNA. The sample table records about 150,000 clones; roughly 10% of these occur just once. The top ten clonotypes cover about 2% of the sample.

This clone came up a few times. Its antigen specificity is not known. Base quality data are lacking; no much larger clone is found one base away. The cohort was made up of hundreds of healthy bone marrow donors. Cohort members were all nominally healthy when sampled, although unrecorded immune exposures were likely present. The donor was CMV seronegative and was included in the group of over 300 seronegative cohort members. Each donor provided a peripheral blood sample, and peripheral blood mononuclear cells were used for TCR beta sequencing. The Qiagen DNeasy Blood Extraction Kit was used to extract genomic DNA from the blood cell samples. Looking up the germline V gene yields CDR1 SNHLY and CDR2 FYNNEI. V loses 7 bases of germline sequence and J loses 0 bases, and the interval between the two ends is 13 bases. Including cysteine and phenylalanine, the CDR3 has 15 amino acids. Of the read, only the CDR3 DNA is kept; its 45 bases are in frame from base 1.

Sequenced: PBMCs. This TCR came from a male donor in good health and CMV-seronegative. The V and J genes are TRBV2 and TRBJ1-3; TRBD1 might be the D gene, on 6 matching bases. The CDR3 protein is CASKARGGSGNTIYF. Here is the DNA: TGTGCCAGCAAAGCCCGAGGGGGCTCTGGAAACACCATATATTTT. The CDR3, completed at both ends by the reference TRBV2 and TRBJ1-3 genes, gives the full variable domain EPEVTQTPSHQVTQMGQEVILRCVPISNHLYFYWYRQILGQKVEFLVSFYNNEISEKSEIFDDQFSVERPDGSNFTLKIRSTKLEDSAMYFCASKARGGSGNTIYFGEGSWLTVV.